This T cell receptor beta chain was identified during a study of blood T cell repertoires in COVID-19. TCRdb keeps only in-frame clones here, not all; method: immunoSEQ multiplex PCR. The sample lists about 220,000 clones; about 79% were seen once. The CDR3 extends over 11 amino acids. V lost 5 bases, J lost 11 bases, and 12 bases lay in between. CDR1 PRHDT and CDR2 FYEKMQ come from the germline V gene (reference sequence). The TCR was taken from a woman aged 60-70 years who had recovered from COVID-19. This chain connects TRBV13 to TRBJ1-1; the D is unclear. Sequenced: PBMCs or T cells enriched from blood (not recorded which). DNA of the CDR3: TGTGCCAGCAGCGGGGAGCCGCGGGCTTTCTTT. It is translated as CASSGEPRAFF. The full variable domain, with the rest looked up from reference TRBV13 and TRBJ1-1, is AAGVIQSPRHLIKEKRETATLKCYPIPRHDTVYWYQQGPGQDPQFLISFYEKMQSDKGSIPDRFSAQQFSDYHSELNMSSLELGDSALYFCASSGEPRAFFGQGTRLTVV.